This T cell receptor beta chain was found in a study of T cells in women clearing cervical HPV infection. The data were produced by immunoSEQ multiplex PCR, yet TCRdb's version contains in-frame clones alone and is incomplete. This sample contains some 20,000 clones. The receptor's source is a woman between 18 and 69 years old with a cervical HPV16 infection that either progressed to CIN3+ or cleared (not recorded which). Sequences were obtained from blood buffy coat.

The CDR3 region is CAISDPTAISYNEQFF. CDR3 DNA (partial): TGTGCCATCAGTGACCCCACAGCAATTTCCTACAATGAG. The chain is built from TRBV10-3 and TRBJ2-1; D unclear. From the germline J gene comes the end of the CDR3, since the read stops 3 residues before it. The V end lost 3 bases, the J end lost 1 base, and 13 bases lay between the germline ends. Germline V gene lookup returns CDR1 ENHRY and CDR2 SYGVKD. There are 16 residues in the CDR3.